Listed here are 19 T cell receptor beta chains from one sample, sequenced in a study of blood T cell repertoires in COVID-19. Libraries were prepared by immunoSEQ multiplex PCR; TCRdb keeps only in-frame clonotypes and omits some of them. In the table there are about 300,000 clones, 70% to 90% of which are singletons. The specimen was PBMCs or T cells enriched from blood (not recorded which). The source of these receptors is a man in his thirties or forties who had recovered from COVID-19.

CDR3 nucleotides: TGTGCCAGCAGCTCTGGACAGCTCAGTGAAAAACTGTTTTTT. The encoded protein is CASSSGQLSEKLFF. The rearrangement joins TRBV5-5 to TRBJ1-4; a weak D match, TRBD1 (6 bases). V lost 3 bases and J lost 7, with 13 bases in between. Germline V gene sequence: CDR1 SGHKS, CDR2 YYEKEE (reference sequence). The CDR3 length is 14 residues.

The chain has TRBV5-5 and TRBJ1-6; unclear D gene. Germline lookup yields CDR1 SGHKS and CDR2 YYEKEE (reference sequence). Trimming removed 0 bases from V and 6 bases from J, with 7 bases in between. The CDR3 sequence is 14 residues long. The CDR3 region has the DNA TGTGCCAGCAGCTTGGAAGCGAGTAATTCACCCCTCCACTTT. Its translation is CASSLEASNSPLHF.

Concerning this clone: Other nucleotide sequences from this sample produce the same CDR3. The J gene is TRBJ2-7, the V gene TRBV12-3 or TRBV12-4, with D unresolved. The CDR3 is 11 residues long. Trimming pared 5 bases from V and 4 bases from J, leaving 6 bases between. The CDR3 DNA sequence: TGTGCCAGCAGTCCCTCTTACGAGCAGTACTTC. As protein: CASSPSYEQYF.

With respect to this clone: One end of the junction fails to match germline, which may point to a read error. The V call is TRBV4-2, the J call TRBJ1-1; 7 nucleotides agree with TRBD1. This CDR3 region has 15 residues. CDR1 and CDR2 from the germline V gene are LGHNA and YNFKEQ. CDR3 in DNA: TGTGCCAGCAGCCAAGGAACCAGGGGGAACACTGAAGTTTTCTTT. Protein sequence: CASSQGTRGNTEVFF.

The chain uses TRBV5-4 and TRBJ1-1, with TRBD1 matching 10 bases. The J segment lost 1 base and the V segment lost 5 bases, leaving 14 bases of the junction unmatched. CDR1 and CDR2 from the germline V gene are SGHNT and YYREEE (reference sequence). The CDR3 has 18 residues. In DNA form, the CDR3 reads TGTGCCAGCAGTTATGACTCATTCCGGGACAGGGGGAACACTGAAGCTTTCTTT. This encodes CASSYDSFRDRGNTEAFF.

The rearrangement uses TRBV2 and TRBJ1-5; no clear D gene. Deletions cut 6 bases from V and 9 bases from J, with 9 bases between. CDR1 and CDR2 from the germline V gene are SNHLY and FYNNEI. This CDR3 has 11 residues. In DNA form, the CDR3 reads TGTGCCAGCAGGCTCGGTGGGCCCCAGCATTTT. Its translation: CASRLGGPQHF.

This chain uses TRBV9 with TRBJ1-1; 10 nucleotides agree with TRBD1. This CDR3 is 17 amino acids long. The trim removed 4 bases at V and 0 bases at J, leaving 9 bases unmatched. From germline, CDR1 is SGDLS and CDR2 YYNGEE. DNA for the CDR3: TGTGCCAGCAGCCTGGCACCCGGGACAGGGGTGAACACTGAAGCTTTCTTT. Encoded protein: CASSLAPGTGVNTEAFF.

CDR3 residues: CASRPQGSHTGELFF. CDR3 DNA: TGCGCCAGCAGACCTCAGGGGTCCCACACCGGGGAGCTGTTTTTT. The V and J genes are TRBV5-1 and TRBJ2-2; D possibly corresponds to TRBD1 (6 bases). Germline V gene data show CDR1 as SGHRS and CDR2 as YFSETQ. Between the trimmed V and J ends, which lost 5 bases and 3 bases, there was a span of 14 bases. The CDR3 contains 15 residues.

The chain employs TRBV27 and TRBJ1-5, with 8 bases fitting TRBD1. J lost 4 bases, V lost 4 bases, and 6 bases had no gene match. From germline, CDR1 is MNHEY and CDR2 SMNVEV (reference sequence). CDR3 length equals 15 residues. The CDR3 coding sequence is TGTGCCAGCAGTTGGACAGGGTCAAGTAATCAGCCCCAGCATTTT. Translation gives CASSWTGSSNQPQHF.

The CDR3 DNA follows: TGTGCCAGCAGTGGAGGGGGAGTGAATTCACCCCTCCACTTT. As protein: CASSGGGVNSPLHF. J is TRBJ1-6 and V is TRBV2; maybe TRBD1 (6 bases). Trimming pared 4 bases from V and 7 bases from J, leaving 11 bases between. Germline values: CDR1 SNHLY, CDR2 FYNNEI. The CDR3 contains 14 residues. Combining the CDR3 with reference TRBV2 and TRBJ1-6 gives the whole variable domain EPEVTQTPSHQVTQMGQEVILRCVPISNHLYFYWYRQILGQKVEFLVSFYNNEISEKSEIFDDQFSVERPDGSNFTLKIRSTKLEDSAMYFCASSGGGVNSPLHFGNGTRLTVT.

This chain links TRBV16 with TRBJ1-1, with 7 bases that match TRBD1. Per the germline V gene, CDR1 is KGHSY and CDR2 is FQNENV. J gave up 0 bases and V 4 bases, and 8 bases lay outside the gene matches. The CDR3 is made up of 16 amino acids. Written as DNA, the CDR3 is TGTGCCAGCAGCCCGAGTCGACAGGGTCTGAACACTGAAGCTTTCTTT. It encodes CASSPSRQGLNTEAFF.

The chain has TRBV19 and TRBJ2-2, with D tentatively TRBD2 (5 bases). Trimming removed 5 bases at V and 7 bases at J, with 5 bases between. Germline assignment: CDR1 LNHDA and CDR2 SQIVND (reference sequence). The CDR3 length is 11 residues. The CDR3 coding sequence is TGTGCCAGTAGTGAGGGCGGGGAGCTGTTTTTT. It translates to CASSEGGELFF.

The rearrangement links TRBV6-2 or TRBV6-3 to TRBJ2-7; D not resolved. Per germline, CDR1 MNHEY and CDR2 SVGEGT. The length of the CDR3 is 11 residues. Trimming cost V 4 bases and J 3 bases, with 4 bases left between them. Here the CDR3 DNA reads TGTGCCAGCAGTTTTCGCTACGAGCAGTACTTC. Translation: CASSFRYEQYF.

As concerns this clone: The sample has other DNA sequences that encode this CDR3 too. The CDR3 region has the DNA TGTGCCAGCAGCTTGAGAACTCTCGAGCAGTACTTC. It codes for CASSLRTLEQYF. The genes are TRBV12-3 or TRBV12-4 and TRBJ2-7; D gene uncertain. V shed 6 bases and J shed 6 bases, with 12 bases lying between them. The CDR3 has 12 amino acids.

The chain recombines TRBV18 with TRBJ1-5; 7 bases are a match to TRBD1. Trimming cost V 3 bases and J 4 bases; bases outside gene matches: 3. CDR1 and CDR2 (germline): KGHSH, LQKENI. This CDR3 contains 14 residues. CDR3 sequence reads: CASSPDRVNQPQHF. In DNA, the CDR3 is TGTGCCAGCTCACCTGACAGGGTAAATCAGCCCCAGCATTTT.

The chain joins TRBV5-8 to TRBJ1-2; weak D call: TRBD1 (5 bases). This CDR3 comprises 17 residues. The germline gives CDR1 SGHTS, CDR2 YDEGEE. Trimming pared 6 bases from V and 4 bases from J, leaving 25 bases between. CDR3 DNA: TGTGCCAGCAATCTGGGACTTTTTTCCGGGGTCACCTATGGCTACACCTTC. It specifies CASNLGLFSGVTYGYTF.

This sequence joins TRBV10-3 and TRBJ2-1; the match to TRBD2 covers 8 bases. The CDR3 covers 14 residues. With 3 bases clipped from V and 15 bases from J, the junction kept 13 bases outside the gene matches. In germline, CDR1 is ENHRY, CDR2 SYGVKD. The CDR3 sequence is CAISESGGPIVPFF. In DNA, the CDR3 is TGTGCCATCAGTGAAAGCGGGGGCCCAATTGTTCCGTTCTTC.

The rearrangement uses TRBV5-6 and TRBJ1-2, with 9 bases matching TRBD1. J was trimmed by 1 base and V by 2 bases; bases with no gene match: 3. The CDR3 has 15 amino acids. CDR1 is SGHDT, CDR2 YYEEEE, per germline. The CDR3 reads CASSLWDRDNYGYTF. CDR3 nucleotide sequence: TGTGCCAGCAGCTTATGGGACAGGGATAACTATGGCTACACCTTC. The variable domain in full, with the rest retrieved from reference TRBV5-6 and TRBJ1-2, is DAGVTQSPTHLIKTRGQQVTLRCSPKSGHDTVSWYQQALGQGPQFIFQYYEEEERQRGNFPDRFSGHQFPNYSSELNVNALLLGDSALYLCASSLWDRDNYGYTFGSGTRLTVV.

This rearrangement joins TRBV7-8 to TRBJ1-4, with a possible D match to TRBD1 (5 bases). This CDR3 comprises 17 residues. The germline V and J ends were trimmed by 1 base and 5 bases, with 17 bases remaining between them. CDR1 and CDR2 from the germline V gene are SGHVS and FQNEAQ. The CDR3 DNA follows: TGTGCCAGCAGCTTAGTATCACGTGTTCGGGGGAATGAAAAACTGTTTTTT. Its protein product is CASSLVSRVRGNEKLFF.